The rows below give T cell receptor beta chains drawn from one sample of a study of blood T cell repertoires in COVID-19. The method was immunoSEQ multiplex PCR; TCRdb's version includes in-frame clones alone and lacks a portion of them. The table lists about 250,000 clones, just under 85% of them singletons, with around 6.4% in the top ten. Input material: peripheral blood. The receptors were gathered from a woman aged 60-75 years with active or convalescent COVID-19. The CDR3 runs from the conserved cysteine through the conserved F or W.

V gene	J gene	CDR3 protein
TRBV7-9	TRBJ2-5	CASSLVHDSGSQETQYF
TRBV7-2	TRBJ2-5	CASSLGLAYQETQYF
TRBV5-6	TRBJ2-3	CASSLGESPSGTDTQYF
TRBV10-3	TRBJ2-5	CAISREGYQEETQYF
TRBV11-3	TRBJ2-1	CASRRLGDEQFF
TRBV19	TRBJ2-3	CASSWASSTDTQYF
TRBV6-5	TRBJ2-2	CASSYTHGEPFF
TRBV7-8	TRBJ1-4	CASSSGQGATNEKLFF
TRBV5-1	TRBJ2-7	CASSWKGEFFEQYF
TRBV19	TRBJ1-5	CASSTGTGSNQPQHF
TRBV5-6	TRBJ2-7	CASSFGQGQSSYEQYF
TRBV5-1	TRBJ1-1	CASSPGTGGLGTEAFF
TRBV27	TRBJ1-1	CASSLLSDRMNTEAFF
TRBV9	TRBJ2-7	CASSRGGRDYEQYF
TRBV3-1/TRBV3-2	TRBJ1-6	CASSLRPLVRYNSPLHF
TRBV11-2	TRBJ2-3	CASSLMAVLTDTQYF
TRBV19	TRBJ1-1	CASSPDRVNTEAFF
TRBV6-5	TRBJ2-1	CASSQTSGGVNEQFF